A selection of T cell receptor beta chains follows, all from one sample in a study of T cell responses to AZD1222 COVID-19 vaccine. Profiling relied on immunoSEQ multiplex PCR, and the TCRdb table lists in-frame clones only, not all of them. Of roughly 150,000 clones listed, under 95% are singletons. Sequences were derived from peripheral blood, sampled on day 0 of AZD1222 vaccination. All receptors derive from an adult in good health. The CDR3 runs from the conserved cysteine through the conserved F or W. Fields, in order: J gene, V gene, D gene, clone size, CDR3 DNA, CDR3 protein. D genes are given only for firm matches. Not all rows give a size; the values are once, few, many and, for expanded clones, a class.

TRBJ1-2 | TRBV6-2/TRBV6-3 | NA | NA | TGTGCCAGCAGTTACTCCCCAGACGGGGCCTATGGCTACACCTTC | CASSYSPDGAYGYTF
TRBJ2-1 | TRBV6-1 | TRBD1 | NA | TGTGCCAGCAGTGAACCCTGGTGGACAGGGGGCCCAAGCTCCTACAATGAGCAGTTCTTC | CASSEPWWTGGPSSYNEQFF
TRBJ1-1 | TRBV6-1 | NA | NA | TGTGCCAGCAGTGATAGGGGGAGGGGAGGCACTGAAGCTTTCTTT | CASSDRGRGGTEAFF
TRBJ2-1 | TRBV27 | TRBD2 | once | TGTGCCAGCAGTCCAGATCGACTAGCGGGAGGGCGATACAATGAGCAGTTCTTC | CASSPDRLAGGRYNEQFF
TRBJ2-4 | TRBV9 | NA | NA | TGTGCCAGCAGCGGCCGGTGGGGGCCAAACATTCAGTACTTC | CASSGRWGPNIQYF
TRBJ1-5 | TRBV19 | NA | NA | TGTGCCAGTAGTATAGGATCAACCAGTCAGCCCCAGCATTTT | CASSIGSTSQPQHF
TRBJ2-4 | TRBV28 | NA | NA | TGTGCCACCCGAGAACAACCCAAAAACATTCAGTACTTC | CATREQPKNIQYF
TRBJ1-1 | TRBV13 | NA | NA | TGTGCCAGCAGCTCCCCAGGAGGGTCCGGGAACACTGAAGCTTTCTTT | CASSSPGGSGNTEAFF
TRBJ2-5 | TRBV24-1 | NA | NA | TGTGCCACCAGTGATTCTCGTCAGGGCGGAGAGACCCAGTACTTC | CATSDSRQGGETQYF
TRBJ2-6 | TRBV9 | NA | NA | TGTGCCAGCAGCGGGACCTCTGGGGCCAACGTCCTGACTTTC | CASSGTSGANVLTF
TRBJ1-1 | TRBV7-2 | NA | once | TGTGCCAGCAGCTCGCACCAGGGGTTGAACACTGAAGCTTTCTTT | CASSSHQGLNTEAFF
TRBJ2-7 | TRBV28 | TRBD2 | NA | TGTGCCAGCAGGGGATTAGGGACTAGCAACTACGAGCAGTACTTC | CASRGLGTSNYEQYF
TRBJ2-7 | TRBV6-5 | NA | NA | TGTGCCAGCACCGAGGCGGGGTCTCCGGACGAGCAGTACTTC | CASTEAGSPDEQYF
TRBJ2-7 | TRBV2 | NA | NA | TGTGCCAGCAGTGAAGCGCTCGCTGAGCAGTACTTC | CASSEALAEQYF
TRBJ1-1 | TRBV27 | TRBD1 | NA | TGTGCCAGCAGTTTTCAACAGGGGGGTACTGAAGCTTTCTTT | CASSFQQGGTEAFF
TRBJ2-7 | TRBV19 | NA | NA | TGTGCCAGTGCCAGGACCGGAACCTACGAGCAGTACTTC | CASARTGTYEQYF
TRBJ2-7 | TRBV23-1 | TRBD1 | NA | TGCGCCAGCAGACGGACAGGGGCTGAGGCCTACGAGCAGTACTTC | CASRRTGAEAYEQYF
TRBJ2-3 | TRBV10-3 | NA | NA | TGTGCCTCATCATCAACGGGAGATACGCAGTATTTT | CASSSTGDTQYF
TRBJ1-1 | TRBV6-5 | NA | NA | TGTGCCAGCAGTCGCCCGACGGGGGGCTCTGAAGCTTTCTTT | CASSRPTGGSEAFF
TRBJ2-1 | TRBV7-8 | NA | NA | TGTGCCAGCAGCTTAAATTCCTACAATGAGCAGTTCTTC | CASSLNSYNEQFF
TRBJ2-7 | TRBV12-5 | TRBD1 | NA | TGTGCTAGTGGTCCTTGGACAGGGCCTTACGAGCAGTACTTC | CASGPWTGPYEQYF
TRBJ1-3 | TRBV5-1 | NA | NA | TGCGCCAGCAGCCTTGGGCCCTCCCAGGACACCATATATTTT | CASSLGPSQDTIYF
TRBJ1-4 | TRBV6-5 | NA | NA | TGTGCCAGCAGTTACTCACGACAGTTTAATGAAAAACTGTTTTTT | CASSYSRQFNEKLFF
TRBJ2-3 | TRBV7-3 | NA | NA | TGTGCCAGCAGCGTTACAGGGGGCGCGAGGCTAGCGGGGGATACGCAGTATTTT | CASSVTGGARLAGDTQYF
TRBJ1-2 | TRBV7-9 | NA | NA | TGTGCCAGCAGCTCACGCGGGGGGAGCTATGGCTACACCTTC | CASSSRGGSYGYTF
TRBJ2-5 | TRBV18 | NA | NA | TGTGCCAGCTCAATGTTCGAGCCCCCTACATCCTGGCGGGAGACCCAGTACTTC | CASSMFEPPTSWRETQYF
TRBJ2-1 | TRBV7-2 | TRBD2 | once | TGTGCCAGCAGCGCCCGACTAGCGGGAGAGGTGCGGTACAATGAGCAGTTCTTC | CASSARLAGEVRYNEQFF
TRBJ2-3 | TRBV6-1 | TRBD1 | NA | TGTGCCAGCAGTGAAGCCCGTACGGGACAGGGAGCAGATACGCAGTATTTT | CASSEARTGQGADTQYF
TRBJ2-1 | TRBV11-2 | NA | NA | TGTGCCAGCAGCTTATCCCGCAGCTACAATGAGCAGTTCTTC | CASSLSRSYNEQFF
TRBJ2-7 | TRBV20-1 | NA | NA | TGCAGTGCTAGAGATTCCTACGAGCAGTACTTC | CSARDSYEQYF
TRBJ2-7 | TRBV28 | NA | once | TGTGCCAGCAGTTTATCGAGGGTGGGGGCAGGGCCAAGGGACGAGCAGTACTTC | CASSLSRVGAGPRDEQYF
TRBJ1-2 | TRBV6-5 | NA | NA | TGTGCCAGCGGTACCGCGCTCTATGGCTACACCTTC | CASGTALYGYTF
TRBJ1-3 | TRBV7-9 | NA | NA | TGTGCCAGCAGCTTACAGGGAGACACCATATATTTT | CASSLQGDTIYF
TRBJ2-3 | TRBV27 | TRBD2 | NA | TGTGCCAGCAGTCAGGGACTAGCGGACACAGATACGCAGTATTTT | CASSQGLADTDTQYF
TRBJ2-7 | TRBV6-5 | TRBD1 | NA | TGTGCCAGCAGCTCCCGGGACAGTAGGGACGAGCAGTACTTC | CASSSRDSRDEQYF
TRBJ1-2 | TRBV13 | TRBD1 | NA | TGTGCCAGCAGCTTAGGTGAAGGGGGCACCTATGGCTACACCTTC | CASSLGEGGTYGYTF
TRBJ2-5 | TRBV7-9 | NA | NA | TGTGCCAGCAGTTCCCTTATGCGGGACCAAGAGACCCAGTACTTC | CASSSLMRDQETQYF
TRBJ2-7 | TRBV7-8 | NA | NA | TGTGCCAGCAGCTTAGTCGCCAGGACCTACGAGCAGTACTTC | CASSLVARTYEQYF
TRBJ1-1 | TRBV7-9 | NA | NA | TGTGCCAGCATTGGTGGCAGGGAAGCTTTCTTT | CASIGGREAFF
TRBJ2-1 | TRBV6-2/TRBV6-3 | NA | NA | TGTGCCAGCAGCCGACCTTGGGGGACTCGGGGGACGAATGAGCAGTTCTTC | CASSRPWGTRGTNEQFF